A single sample gave rise to the 24 T cell receptor beta chains below, sequenced in a study of CD8 T cells in ankylosing spondylitis. A single record per CDR3 protein comes from TCRdb applying MiXCR to the 5' RACE reads. Among a few hundred thousand distinct CDR3 sequences listed, under 20% were seen once. What was sequenced was blood, either unsorted or a sorted T cell fraction (not recorded which). The receptors were gathered from a male donor with ankylosing spondylitis or in good health (not recorded which).

This chain links TRBV9 with TRBJ2-1; possibly TRBD1 or TRBD2 for D (6 bases each). The length of the CDR3 is 13 residues. V was clipped by 1 base and J by 7 bases, with 9 bases between them. CDR1 is SGDLS and CDR2 is YYNGEE in the germline V gene. CDR3 loop: CASSVTGANEQFF. The DNA of the CDR3 is TGTGCCAGCAGCGTAACGGGGGCGAATGAGCAGTTCTTC.

A few counts support this clonotype. The chain links TRBV4-3 to TRBJ2-1, with D maybe TRBD2 (5 bases). The CDR3 runs to 13 residues. Germline-derived CDR1 and CDR2 are LGHNA and YSLEER. Trimming left V 5 bases short and J 7 bases short, with 12 bases between. CDR3 protein: CASSYGLINEQFF. DNA of the CDR3: TGCGCCAGCAGCTACGGACTGATAAATGAGCAGTTCTTC.

This sequence joins TRBV4-1 and TRBJ2-7; 7 bases line up with TRBD1. CDR3 length equals 14 residues. Germline V gene sequence: CDR1 MGHRA, CDR2 YSYEKL. V shed 6 bases, J shed 2 bases, and the junction held 7 bases outside the gene matches. CDR3 amino acids: CASSPGDRPYEQYF. As DNA, the CDR3 is TGCGCCAGCAGTCCAGGGGACAGACCCTACGAGCAGTACTTC.

This clonotype was seen more than once but under ten times. The V call is TRBV4-1, the J call TRBJ2-7; D is unclear. V was cut by 4 bases and J by 5 bases, with 15 bases left in between. This CDR3 contains 14 residues. Per germline, CDR1 MGHRA and CDR2 YSYEKL. The CDR3 region is CASSPLLGGNEQYF. The CDR3 DNA follows: TGCGCCAGCAGCCCTTTATTAGGTGGGAACGAGCAGTACTTC.

This clonotype was observed a few times. V is TRBV4-1 and J is TRBJ2-7; D is unclear. CDR1 MGHRA and CDR2 YSYEKL come from the germline V gene. This CDR3 has 16 residues. V lost 1 base to trimming and J lost 0 bases, with 13 bases between them. The CDR3 region is CASSQVSLVSSYEQYF. CDR3 sequence (DNA): TGCGCCAGCAGCCAAGTCAGTTTAGTCAGCTCCTACGAGCAGTACTTC.

The rearrangement uses TRBV11-2 and TRBJ1-1, with D unclear. The CDR3 length is 16 residues. V was trimmed by 0 bases and J by 2 bases, leaving 13 bases between them. Per the germline V gene, CDR1 is SGHAT and CDR2 is FQNNGV. The CDR3 nucleotides are TGTGCCAGCAGCTTAGATTCTCTCTCGGCCAACACTGAAGCTTTCTTT. This encodes CASSLDSLSANTEAFF.

The rearrangement links TRBV12-3 or TRBV12-4 to TRBJ2-3, with 10 positions matching TRBD2. V was clipped by 6 bases and J by 5 bases; unmatched bases: 8. The CDR3 runs to 15 residues. CDR3 nucleotides: TGTGCCAGCAGATGGAGCGGGAGGGCCGAAGATACGCAGTATTTT. Encoded protein: CASRWSGRAEDTQYF.

CDR3 sequence: CASSVSDRDVWYEQYF. DNA for the CDR3: TGTGCCAGCAGCGTATCCGATCGGGACGTTTGGTACGAGCAGTACTTC. The rearrangement links TRBV9 to TRBJ2-7, with D perhaps being TRBD1 or TRBD2 (5 bases each). Germline CDR1 reads SGDLS; CDR2 reads YYNGEE. Trimming shortened V by 1 base and J by 4 bases, and 18 bases separated the two germline ends. The CDR3 sequence is 16 residues long.

The chain has TRBV7-9 and TRBJ2-3; D is perhaps TRBD2 (6 bases). The germline gives CDR1 SEHNR, CDR2 FQNEAQ (reference sequence). CDR3 length equals 15 residues. Trimming left V 3 bases short and J 1 base short, with 11 bases between. CDR3 sequence (DNA): TGTGCCAGCAGCTTCTTCAAGCGGGGCACAGATACGCAGTATTTT. It is translated as CASSFFKRGTDTQYF.

This clonotype has just a few counts. The V call is TRBV28, the J call TRBJ1-2; D gene ambiguous. The length of the CDR3 is 16 residues. V was cut by 2 bases and J by 0 bases, with 13 bases left in between. Germline V gives CDR1 MDHEN, CDR2 SYDVKM. The CDR3 loop reads CASSLVGQVPNYGYTF. The CDR3 DNA reads as TGTGCCAGCAGTTTAGTAGGGCAGGTCCCTAACTATGGCTACACCTTC.

This clonotype was seen only a few times. The chain joins TRBV4-1 to TRBJ1-1; D uncertain. This CDR3 comprises 15 residues. The germline CDR1 and CDR2 sequences are MGHRA and YSYEKL. V lost 1 base and J lost 5, with 14 bases in between. The CDR3 loop reads CASSQGLWEDTEAFF. CDR3 nucleotide sequence: TGCGCCAGCAGCCAAGGACTATGGGAAGATACTGAAGCTTTCTTT.

This clonotype was detected a few times. V gene TRBV7-3 combines with J gene TRBJ2-2; 8 nucleotides match TRBD1. The CDR3 sequence is 17 residues long. V gave up 5 bases and J gave up 1 base; unmatched junction bases: 9. Germline loops: CDR1 SGHTA, CDR2 FQGTGA. CDR3 nucleotide sequence: TGTGCCAGCAGCCCCCTTCAGACAGGGGTGAACACCGGGGAGCTGTTTTTT. It codes for CASSPLQTGVNTGELFF. The variable domain in full, completed from reference TRBV7-3 and TRBJ2-2, reads GAGVSQTPSNKVTEKGKYVELRCDPISGHTALYWYRQSLGQGPEFLIYFQGTGAADDSGLPNDRFFAVRPEGSVSTLKIQRTERGDSAVYLCASSPLQTGVNTGELFFGEGSRLTVL.

This clonotype came up many times. DNA for the CDR3: TGTGCCAGCAAAGGGGACGGAAGGGTCGCCAATGAGCAGTTCTTC. Translation: CASKGDGRVANEQFF. J is TRBJ2-1 and V is TRBV12-3 or TRBV12-4; possibly TRBD1 or TRBD2 for D (5 bases each). The CDR3 covers 15 residues. V was shortened by 7 bases and J by 6 bases, with 19 bases between the two germline ends.

This chain links TRBV20-1 with TRBJ2-1, with D uncertain. V was cut by 3 bases and J by 7 bases, with 28 bases left in between. The CDR3 loop spans 18 amino acids. The V gene's germline CDR1 is DFQATT and CDR2 SNEGSKA (reference sequence). CDR3 DNA sequence: TGCAGTGCTAGGACCCCCCCCACGGCGGAACTGATGTGGAATGAGCAGTTCTTC. Translated: CSARTPPTAELMWNEQFF.

J is TRBJ2-1 and V is TRBV3-1, with TRBD2 matching over 10 bases. Germline CDR1 and CDR2: LGHDT and YNNKEL (reference sequence). The CDR3 runs 18 residues. V was clipped by 0 bases and J by 3 bases; unmatched bases: 8. The CDR3 sequence: CASSQDFASGGFYNEQFF. The CDR3 DNA follows: TGTGCCAGCAGCCAAGATTTCGCTAGCGGGGGTTTCTACAATGAGCAGTTCTTC.

V is TRBV7-9 and J is TRBJ2-1; possible D gene TRBD1, 6 bases. Germline CDR1 is SEHNR and CDR2 is FQNEAQ (reference sequence). The CDR3 sequence is 15 residues long. Trimming removed 7 bases at V and 4 bases at J, with 17 bases between. The CDR3 DNA reads as TGTGCCAGCACCCCAAAGGGACAAACGTACAATGAGCAGTTCTTC. Encoded protein: CASTPKGQTYNEQFF.

The sample holds many counts of this clonotype. V gene TRBV12-3 or TRBV12-4 combines with J gene TRBJ2-2; 7 bases line up with TRBD2. The CDR3 is 17 amino acids. V dropped 0 bases and J dropped 2; count of bases not matched to a gene: 6. CDR3 residues: CASSLAPAGLNTGELFF. The CDR3 nucleotides read TGTGCCAGCAGTTTAGCCCCAGCGGGACTTAACACCGGGGAGCTGTTTTTT.

The chain is built from TRBV20-1 and TRBJ2-1; TRBD2 matches 9 bases. Germline V CDR1 and CDR2: DFQATT, SNEGSKA (reference sequence). Unmatched junction bases numbered 12, after V lost 5 bases and J lost 4 bases. The CDR3 is 16 residues long. The CDR3 DNA follows: TGCAGTGCTGAACCCAATAGCGGGAGTAGGTACAATGAGCAGTTCTTC. Translated: CSAEPNSGSRYNEQFF.

This clonotype appeared many times. The V gene is TRBV12-3 or TRBV12-4, the J gene TRBJ2-5; 11 bases align to TRBD1. This CDR3 has 16 amino acids. After removal of 5 bases from V and 2 bases from J, the junction contained 7 bases not matched to a gene. The CDR3 DNA is TGTGCCAGCAGTCCACGGGACAGGGGGATTCAAGAGACCCAGTACTTC. It specifies CASSPRDRGIQETQYF.

This sequence joins TRBV7-9 and TRBJ2-1; 14 bases map to TRBD2. The CDR3 loop spans 15 amino acids. Per the germline V gene, CDR1 is SEHNR and CDR2 is FQNEAQ (reference sequence). The trim removed 5 bases at V and 9 bases at J, leaving 6 bases unmatched. This chain's CDR3 is CASSRRTSGRFEQFF. For the CDR3, the DNA is TGTGCCAGCAGCCGTCGGACTAGCGGGAGGTTTGAGCAGTTCTTC. Together with reference TRBV7-9 and TRBJ2-1, the CDR3 gives the full variable domain: DTGVSQNPRHKITKRGQNVTFRCDPISEHNRLYWYRQTLGQGPEFLTYFQNEAQLEKSRLLSDRFSAERPKGSFSTLEIQRTEQGDSAMYLCASSRRTSGRFEQFFGPGTRLTVL.

Ten or more counts support this clonotype. The rearrangement uses TRBV20-1 and TRBJ2-5; 14 bases line up with TRBD2. V gave up 5 bases and J gave up 5 bases; unmatched junction bases: 13. The CDR3 runs to 17 residues. CDR1 DFQATT and CDR2 SNEGSKA come from the germline V gene (reference sequence). CDR3 nucleotides: TGCAGTGCTGAAGCCGGGACTAGCGGGAGTATTCTTGAGACCCAGTACTTC. Its translation: CSAEAGTSGSILETQYF.

This rearrangement joins TRBV29-1 to TRBJ1-2; D is undetermined. The germline gives CDR1 SQVTM, CDR2 ANQGSEA. With 6 bases removed from V and 1 base from J, the gap between germline ends came to 15 bases. The CDR3 runs to 14 residues. For the CDR3, the DNA is TGCAGCGTATCTTCGGAGGGAAGTAACTATGGCTACACCTTC. Translated: CSVSSEGSNYGYTF.

This clonotype was seen more than once but under ten times. This chain links TRBV6-5 with TRBJ1-1, with D maybe TRBD1 (6 bases). The V end was cut by 2 bases, the J end by 1 base, with 14 bases between. CDR3 size: 16 residues. The V gene's germline CDR1 is MNHEY and CDR2 SVGAGI. CDR3 in amino acids: CASSYVGQGGNTEAFF. Written as DNA, the CDR3 is TGTGCCAGCAGTTACGTCGGACAAGGGGGGAACACTGAAGCTTTCTTT.

The chain uses TRBV13 and TRBJ2-5; D might be TRBD2 (6 bases). Trimming shortened V by 4 bases and J by 4 bases, and 10 bases separated the two germline ends. Germline CDR1 and CDR2: PRHDT and FYEKMQ (reference sequence). The CDR3 totals 13 residues. The CDR3 DNA reads as TGTGCCAGCAGCTCAGGCGGGGTAGAGACCCAGTACTTC. This codes for CASSSGGVETQYF.